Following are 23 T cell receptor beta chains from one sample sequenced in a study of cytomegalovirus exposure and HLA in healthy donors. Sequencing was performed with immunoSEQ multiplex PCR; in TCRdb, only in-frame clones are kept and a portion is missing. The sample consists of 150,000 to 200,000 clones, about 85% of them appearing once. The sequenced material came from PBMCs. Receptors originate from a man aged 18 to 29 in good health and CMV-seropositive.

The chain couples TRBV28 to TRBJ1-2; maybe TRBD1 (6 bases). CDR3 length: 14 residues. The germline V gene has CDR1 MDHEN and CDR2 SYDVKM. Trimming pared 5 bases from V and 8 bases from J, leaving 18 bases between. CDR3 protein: CASSTGTPTRGYTF. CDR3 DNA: TGTGCCAGCAGTACCGGGACACCCACGAGGGGCTACACCTTC.

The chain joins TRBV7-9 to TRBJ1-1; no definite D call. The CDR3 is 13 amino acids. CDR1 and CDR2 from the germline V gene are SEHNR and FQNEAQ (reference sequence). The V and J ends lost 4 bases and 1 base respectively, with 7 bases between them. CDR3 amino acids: CASSYQQNTEAFF. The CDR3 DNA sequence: TGTGCCAGCAGCTATCAACAGAACACTGAAGCTTTCTTT. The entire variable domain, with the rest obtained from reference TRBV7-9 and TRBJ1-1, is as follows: DTGVSQNPRHKITKRGQNVTFRCDPISEHNRLYWYRQTLGQGPEFLTYFQNEAQLEKSRLLSDRFSAERPKGSFSTLEIQRTEQGDSAMYLCASSYQQNTEAFFGQGTRLTVV.

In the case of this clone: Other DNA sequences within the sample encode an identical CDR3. The CDR3 DNA sequence: TGCGCCAGCAGCTTACAGGGGGCAGGGACTGAAGCTTTCTTT. Encoded protein: CASSLQGAGTEAFF. V and J are TRBV5-1 and TRBJ1-1, with 9 nucleotides matching TRBD1. This CDR3 is 14 amino acids long. The J segment lost 5 bases and the V segment lost 2 bases, leaving 4 bases of the junction unmatched. CDR1 is SGHRS, CDR2 YFSETQ, per germline.

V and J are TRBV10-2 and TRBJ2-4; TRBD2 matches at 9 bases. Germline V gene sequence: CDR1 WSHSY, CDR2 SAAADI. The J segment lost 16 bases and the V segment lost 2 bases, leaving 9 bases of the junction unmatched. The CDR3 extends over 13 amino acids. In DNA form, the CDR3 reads TGCGCCAGCAGTGAGGCGGGGGGGCAGGACCCCTACTTC. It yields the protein CASSEAGGQDPYF.

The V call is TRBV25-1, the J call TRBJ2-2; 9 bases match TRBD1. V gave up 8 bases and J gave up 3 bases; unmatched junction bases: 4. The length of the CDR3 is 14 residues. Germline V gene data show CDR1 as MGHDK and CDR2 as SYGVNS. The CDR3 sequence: CASDRGGDTGELFF. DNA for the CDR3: TGTGCCAGCGACAGGGGGGGGGACACCGGGGAGCTGTTTTTT.

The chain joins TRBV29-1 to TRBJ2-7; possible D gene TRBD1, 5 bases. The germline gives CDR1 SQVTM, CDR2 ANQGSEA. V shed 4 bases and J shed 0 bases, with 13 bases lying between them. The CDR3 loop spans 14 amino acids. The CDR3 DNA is TGCAGCGTTGTGTACAGGTTCTCCTCCTACGAGCAGTACTTC. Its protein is CSVVYRFSSYEQYF.

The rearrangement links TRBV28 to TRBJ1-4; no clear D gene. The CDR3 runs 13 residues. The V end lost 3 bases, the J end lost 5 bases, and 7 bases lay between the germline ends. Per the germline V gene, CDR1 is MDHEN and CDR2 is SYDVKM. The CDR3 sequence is CASSLEQNEKLFF. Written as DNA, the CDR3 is TGTGCCAGCAGTTTGGAGCAGAATGAAAAACTGTTTTTT. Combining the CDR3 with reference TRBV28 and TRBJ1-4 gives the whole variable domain DVKVTQSSRYLVKRTGEKVFLECVQDMDHENMFWYRQDPGLGLRLIYFSYDVKMKEKGDIPEGYSVSREKKERFSLILESASTNQTSMYLCASSLEQNEKLFFGSGTQLSVL.

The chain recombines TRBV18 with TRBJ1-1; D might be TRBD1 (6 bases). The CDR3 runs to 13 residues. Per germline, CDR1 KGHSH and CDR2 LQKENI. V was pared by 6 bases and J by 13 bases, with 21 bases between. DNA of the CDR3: TGTGCCAGCTCGGGAGGGGACACCCGGATCGGTTTCTTT. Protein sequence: CASSGGDTRIGFF.

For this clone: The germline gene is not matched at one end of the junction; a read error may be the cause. Written as DNA, the CDR3 is TGTGCCAGCAATGAATTTGACAGGGTAGGCAATCAGCCCCAGCATTTT. Its protein product is CASNEFDRVGNQPQHF. This rearrangement joins TRBV6-1 to TRBJ1-5; TRBD1 matches at 7 bases. This CDR3 region has 16 residues. The germline CDR1 and CDR2 sequences are MNHNS and SASEGT.

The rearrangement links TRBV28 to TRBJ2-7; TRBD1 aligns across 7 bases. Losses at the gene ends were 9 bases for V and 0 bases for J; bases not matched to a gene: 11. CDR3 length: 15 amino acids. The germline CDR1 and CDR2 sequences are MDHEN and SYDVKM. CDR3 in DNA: TGTGCCAGTCTATCCGGGACAGCCTACTCCTACGAGCAGTACTTC. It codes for CASLSGTAYSYEQYF.

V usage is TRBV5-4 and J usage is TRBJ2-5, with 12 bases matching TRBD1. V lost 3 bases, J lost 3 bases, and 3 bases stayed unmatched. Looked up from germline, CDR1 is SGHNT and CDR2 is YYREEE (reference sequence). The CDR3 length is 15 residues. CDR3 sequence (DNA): TGTGCCAGCAGCTCAGGGACAGGGGGCGAAGAGACCCAGTACTTC. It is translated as CASSSGTGGEETQYF.

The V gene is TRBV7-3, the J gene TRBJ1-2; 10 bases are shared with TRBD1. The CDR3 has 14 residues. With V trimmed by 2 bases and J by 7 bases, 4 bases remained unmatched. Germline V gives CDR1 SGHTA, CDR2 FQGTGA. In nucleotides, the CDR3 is TGTGCCAGCAGCTTAGTGGGGACAGGGGCTGGCTACACCTTC. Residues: CASSLVGTGAGYTF.

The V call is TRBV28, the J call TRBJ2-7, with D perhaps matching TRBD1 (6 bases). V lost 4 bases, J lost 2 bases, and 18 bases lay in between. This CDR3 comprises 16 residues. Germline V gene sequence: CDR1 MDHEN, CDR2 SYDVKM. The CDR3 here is CASSSPLTGSPYEQYF. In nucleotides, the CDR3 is TGTGCCAGCAGTTCCCCCCTGACAGGTTCACCCTACGAGCAGTACTTC. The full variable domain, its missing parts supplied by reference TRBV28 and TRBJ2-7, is DVKVTQSSRYLVKRTGEKVFLECVQDMDHENMFWYRQDPGLGLRLIYFSYDVKMKEKGDIPEGYSVSREKKERFSLILESASTNQTSMYLCASSSPLTGSPYEQYFGPGTRLTVT.

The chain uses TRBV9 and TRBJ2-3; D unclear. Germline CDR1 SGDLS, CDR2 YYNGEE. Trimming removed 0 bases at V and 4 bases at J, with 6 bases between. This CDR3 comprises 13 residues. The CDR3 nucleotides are TGTGCCAGCAGCGTAGTGGGCTCAGATACGCAGTATTTT. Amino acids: CASSVVGSDTQYF.

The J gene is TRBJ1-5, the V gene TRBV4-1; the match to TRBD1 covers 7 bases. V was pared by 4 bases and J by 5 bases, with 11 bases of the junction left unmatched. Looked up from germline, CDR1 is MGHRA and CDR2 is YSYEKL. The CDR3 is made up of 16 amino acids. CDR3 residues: CASSLTGTEDYQPQHF. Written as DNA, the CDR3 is TGCGCCAGCAGCCTCACCGGGACAGAGGACTATCAGCCCCAGCATTTT.

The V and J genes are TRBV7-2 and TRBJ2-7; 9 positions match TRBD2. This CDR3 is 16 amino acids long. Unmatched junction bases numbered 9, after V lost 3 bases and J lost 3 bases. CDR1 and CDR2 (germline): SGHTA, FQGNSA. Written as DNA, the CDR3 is TGTGCCAGCAGCTTGGCCGCTAGCGGGGCTCTCTACGAGCAGTACTTC. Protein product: CASSLAASGALYEQYF. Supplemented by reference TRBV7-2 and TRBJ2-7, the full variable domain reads GAGVSQSPSNKVTEKGKDVELRCDPISGHTALYWYRQSLGQGLEFLIYFQGNSAPDKSGLPSDRFSAERTGGSVSTLTIQRTQQEDSAVYLCASSLAASGALYEQYFGPGTRLTVT.

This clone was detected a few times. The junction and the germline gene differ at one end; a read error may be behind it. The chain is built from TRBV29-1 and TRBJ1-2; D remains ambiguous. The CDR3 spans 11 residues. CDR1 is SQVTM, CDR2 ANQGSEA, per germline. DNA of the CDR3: TGCAGCGTGGAAGTAGACTATGGCTACACCTTC. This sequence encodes CSVEVDYGYTF.

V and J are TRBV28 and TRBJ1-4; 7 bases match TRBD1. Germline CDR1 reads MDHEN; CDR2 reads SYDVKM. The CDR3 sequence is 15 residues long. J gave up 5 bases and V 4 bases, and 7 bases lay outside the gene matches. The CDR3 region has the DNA TGTGCCAGCAGTTCCGGGGACAGACTGAATGAAAAACTGTTTTTT. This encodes CASSSGDRLNEKLFF.

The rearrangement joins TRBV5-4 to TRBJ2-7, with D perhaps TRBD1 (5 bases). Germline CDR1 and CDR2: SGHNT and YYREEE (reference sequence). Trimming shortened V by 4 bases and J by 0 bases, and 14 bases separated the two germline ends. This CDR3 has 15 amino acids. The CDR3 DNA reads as TGTGCCAGCAGCCCCGGGCCGGACAACTCCTACGAGCAGTACTTC. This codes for CASSPGPDNSYEQYF.

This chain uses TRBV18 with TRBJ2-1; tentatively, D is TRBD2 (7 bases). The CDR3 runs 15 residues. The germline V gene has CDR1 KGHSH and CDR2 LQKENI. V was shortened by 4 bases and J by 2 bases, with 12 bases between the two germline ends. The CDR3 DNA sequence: TGTGCCAGCTCACTTAGAGGGGGGGCCTACAATGAGCAGTTCTTC. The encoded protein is CASSLRGGAYNEQFF.

CDR3: CASSAGPMWDEQYF. Here the CDR3 DNA reads TGTGCCAGCAGCGCGGGACCCATGTGGGACGAGCAGTACTTC. The chain recombines TRBV7-9 with TRBJ2-7, with a possible D match to TRBD2 (6 bases). Per germline, CDR1 SEHNR and CDR2 FQNEAQ (reference sequence). V lost 5 bases, J lost 5 bases, and 16 bases lay in between. This CDR3 is 14 amino acids long.

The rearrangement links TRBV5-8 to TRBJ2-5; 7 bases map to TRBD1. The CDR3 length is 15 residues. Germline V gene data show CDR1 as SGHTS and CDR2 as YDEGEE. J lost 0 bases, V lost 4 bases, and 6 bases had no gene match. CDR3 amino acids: CASSRPGQYQETQYF. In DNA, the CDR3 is TGTGCCAGCAGCCGACCGGGACAGTACCAAGAGACCCAGTACTTC.

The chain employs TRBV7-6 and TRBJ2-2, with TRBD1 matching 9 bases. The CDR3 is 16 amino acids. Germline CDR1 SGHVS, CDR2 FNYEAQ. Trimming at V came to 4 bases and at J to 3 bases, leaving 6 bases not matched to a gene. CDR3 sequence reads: CASSSRTGVDTGELFF. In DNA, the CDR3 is TGTGCCAGCAGCTCCCGGACAGGGGTTGACACCGGGGAGCTGTTTTTT.